Following are 16 T cell receptor beta chains from one sample sequenced in a study of cytomegalovirus exposure and HLA in healthy donors. 13 Jbeta primers and 60 Vbeta primers were used for the PCR. Profiling relied on immunoSEQ multiplex PCR, and the TCRdb table lists in-frame clones only, not all of them. The sample records 140,000 to 150,000 clones, around 79% being singletons. The sequenced sample was PBMCs. Receptors were obtained from a woman in her 30s in good health and CMV-seronegative.

This clone is a singleton in its sample. The chain uses TRBV5-1 and TRBJ2-5, with TRBD1 as a possible D gene (6 bases). The germline gives CDR1 SGHRS, CDR2 YFSETQ. Trimming removed 0 bases at V and 7 bases at J, with 13 bases between. The CDR3 loop spans 14 amino acids. CDR3: CASSLAGAEGTQYF. The CDR3 DNA is TGCGCCAGCAGCTTGGCAGGGGCCGAGGGGACCCAGTACTTC.

The chain employs TRBV2 and TRBJ2-7; a weak D match, TRBD1 (6 bases). The CDR3 totals 14 residues. With 0 bases removed from V and 5 bases from J, the gap between germline ends came to 11 bases. CDR1 and CDR2 from the germline V gene are SNHLY and FYNNEI. CDR3 region: CASSEAGRGNEQYF. CDR3 coding DNA: TGTGCCAGCAGTGAAGCGGGCAGGGGCAACGAGCAGTACTTC.

CDR3: CASSFASSGPPYEQYF. DNA for the CDR3: TGTGCCAGCAGCTTCGCTTCCAGCGGGCCTCCCTACGAGCAGTACTTC. This rearrangement joins TRBV5-6 to TRBJ2-7; a weak D match, TRBD2 (6 bases). Germline V gene data show CDR1 as SGHDT and CDR2 as YYEEEE. Trimming left V 2 bases short and J 2 bases short, with 17 bases between. The CDR3 has 16 amino acids.

The chain employs TRBV6-5 and TRBJ2-7; 7 nucleotides agree with TRBD1. V lost 4 bases, J lost 2 bases, and 11 bases stayed unmatched. The germline V gene encodes CDR1 MNHEY and CDR2 SVGAGI. CDR3 size: 16 residues. The CDR3 nucleotides read TGTGCCAGCAGTTCATTGACAGGGCTATTGACCTACGAGCAGTACTTC. It yields the protein CASSSLTGLLTYEQYF.

This chain connects TRBV5-1 to TRBJ1-3; D might be TRBD1 (6 bases). The germline V and J ends were trimmed by 4 bases and 0 bases, with 14 bases remaining between them. Looked up from germline, CDR1 is SGHRS and CDR2 is YFSETQ. The CDR3 totals 16 residues. CDR3 sequence reads: CASSPTTGPSGNTIYF. CDR3 nucleotides: TGCGCCAGCAGCCCGACGACAGGTCCCTCTGGAAACACCATATATTTT.

V usage is TRBV6-6 and J usage is TRBJ1-6; tentative D call: TRBD1 (6 bases). This CDR3 spans 14 amino acids. CDR1 and CDR2 (germline): MNHNY, SVGAGI (reference sequence). V was cut by 7 bases and J by 5 bases, with 12 bases left in between. The CDR3 protein is CASIKDSDNSPLHF. DNA for the CDR3: TGTGCCAGCATCAAGGACAGCGATAATTCACCCCTCCACTTT.

The gene calls are TRBV6-1 and TRBJ1-3, with D unclear. Germline V gene sequence: CDR1 MNHNS, CDR2 SASEGT. The CDR3 totals 15 residues. Trimming shortened V by 7 bases and J by 0 bases, and 13 bases separated the two germline ends. CDR3 sequence reads: CASILISGSGNTIYF. DNA for the CDR3: TGTGCCAGCATTCTAATCTCAGGCTCTGGAAACACCATATATTTT.

The chain is built from TRBV6-1 and TRBJ1-4; a possible D gene is TRBD1 (5 bases). V shed 3 bases and J shed 12 bases, with 11 bases lying between them. In germline, CDR1 is MNHNS, CDR2 SASEGT. CDR3 length: 12 residues. CDR3 DNA: TGTGCCAGCAGTGACAGGGCCCGGGAACTGTTTTTT. This sequence encodes CASSDRARELFF.

The V call is TRBV5-1, the J call TRBJ1-2; D is unclear. The length of the CDR3 is 13 residues. Germline assignment: CDR1 SGHRS and CDR2 YFSETQ. Trimming removed 3 bases at V and 4 bases at J, with 10 bases between. CDR3 sequence: CASSSPIGYGYTF. The CDR3 bases are TGCGCCAGCAGCTCACCTATTGGCTATGGCTACACCTTC.

In its sample, this clone was seen a few times. V is TRBV6-5 and J is TRBJ2-1, with D possibly TRBD1 on 5 matching bases. This CDR3 is built from 12 residues. The V and J ends lost 7 bases and 5 bases respectively, with 9 bases between them. Germline V lookup: CDR1 MNHEY, CDR2 SVGAGI. CDR3 nucleotides: TGTGCCAGCAAGACAGCAAACAATGAGCAGTTCTTC. As protein: CASKTANNEQFF.

The chain links TRBV5-1 to TRBJ2-7; 11 positions agree with TRBD1. Germline CDR1 and CDR2: SGHRS and YFSETQ. This CDR3 spans 14 amino acids. V trimming: 4 bases; J trimming: 1 base; junction bases outside the gene matches: 1. CDR3 amino acids: CASSGTGGSYEQYF. CDR3 nucleotides: TGCGCCAGCAGCGGGACAGGGGGTTCCTACGAGCAGTACTTC.

This clone was recorded a few times. The J gene is TRBJ2-2, the V gene TRBV14, with D possibly matching TRBD1 (5 bases). Deletions cut 5 bases from V and 9 bases from J, with 7 bases between. The germline V gene encodes CDR1 SGHDN and CDR2 FVKESK. There are 11 residues in the CDR3. CDR3 loop: CASSDRRELFF. The CDR3 DNA is TGTGCCAGCAGCGACAGACGGGAGCTGTTTTTT.

This chain uses TRBV9 with TRBJ2-1; D is possibly TRBD1 (5 bases). Trimming removed 0 bases at V and 8 bases at J, with 12 bases between. This CDR3 is 14 amino acids long. Germline V gives CDR1 SGDLS, CDR2 YYNGEE. CDR3 coding DNA: TGTGCCAGCAGCGTAGAGCTGGGGCGCGATGAGCAGTTCTTC. Protein: CASSVELGRDEQFF. Based on the CDR3 plus reference TRBV9 and TRBJ2-1, the full variable domain is DSGVTQTPKHLITATGQRVTLRCSPRSGDLSVYWYQQSLDQGLQFLIQYYNGEERAKGNILERFSAQQFPDLHSELNLSSLELGDSALYFCASSVELGRDEQFFGPGTRLTVL.

The J gene is TRBJ2-7, the V gene TRBV9; D may be TRBD1 (6 bases). Per the germline V gene, CDR1 is SGDLS and CDR2 is YYNGEE. Trimming left V 3 bases short and J 8 bases short, with 12 bases between. CDR3 length equals 12 residues. CDR3 nucleotides: TGTGCCAGCAGCGGACCGACAGGCAAGCAGTACTTC. Protein product: CASSGPTGKQYF.

In nucleotides, the CDR3 is TGTGCCAGCAGTCCCTCGGTGAGAGGGTACGAGCAGTACTTC. Translating gives CASSPSVRGYEQYF. The rearrangement joins TRBV6-5 to TRBJ2-7; maybe TRBD2 (5 bases). This CDR3 contains 14 residues. Trimming left V 5 bases short and J 4 bases short, with 15 bases between. The germline CDR1 and CDR2 sequences are MNHEY and SVGAGI.

J is TRBJ2-1 and V is TRBV6-5, with 7 bases that match TRBD2. V was pared by 2 bases and J by 8 bases, with 9 bases of the junction left unmatched. Germline CDR1 reads MNHEY; CDR2 reads SVGAGI. The length of the CDR3 is 15 residues. As DNA, the CDR3 is TGTGCCAGCAGTTACAGCGGCGGGAGTGGGGATGAGCAGTTCTTC. Encoded protein: CASSYSGGSGDEQFF.